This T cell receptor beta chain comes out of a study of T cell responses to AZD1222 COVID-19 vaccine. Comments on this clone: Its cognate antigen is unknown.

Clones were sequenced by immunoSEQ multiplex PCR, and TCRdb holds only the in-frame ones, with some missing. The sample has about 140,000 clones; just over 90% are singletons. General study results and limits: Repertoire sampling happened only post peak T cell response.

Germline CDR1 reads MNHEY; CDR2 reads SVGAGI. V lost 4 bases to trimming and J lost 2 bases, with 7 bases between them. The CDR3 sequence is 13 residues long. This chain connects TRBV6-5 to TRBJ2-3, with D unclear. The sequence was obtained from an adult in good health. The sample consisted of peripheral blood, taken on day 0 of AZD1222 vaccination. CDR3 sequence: CASSLGTTDTQYF. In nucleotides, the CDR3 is TGTGCCAGCAGTTTGGGCACCACAGATACGCAGTATTTT.